One and the same sample provided the 9 T cell receptor beta chains below, sequenced in a study of blood T cell repertoires in COVID-19. TCRdb keeps only in-frame clones here, not all; method: immunoSEQ multiplex PCR. The data show 240,000 or so clones, roughly 76% seen once. The sequencing sample was made of peripheral blood. The receptors come from a woman older than 75 with COVID-19, enrolled during active disease.

The chain couples TRBV2 to TRBJ2-1; TRBD2 aligns across 9 bases. V shed 1 base and J 4 bases; nucleotides not matched to a gene: 2. The CDR3 length is 15 residues. Germline assignment: CDR1 SNHLY and CDR2 FYNNEI. The CDR3 region has the DNA TGTGCCAGCAGTGAAGGTCTAGCGGGGTACAATGAGCAGTTCTTC. It specifies CASSEGLAGYNEQFF.

J is TRBJ1-1 and V is TRBV16, with 8 bases matching TRBD1. The germline CDR1 and CDR2 sequences are KGHSY and FQNENV. V was clipped by 0 bases and J by 5 bases; unmatched bases: 5. The CDR3 loop spans 15 amino acids. CDR3 sequence (DNA): TGTGCCAGCAGCCAATCGAGGACAGGGCCAACTGAAGCTTTCTTT. Its protein is CASSQSRTGPTEAFF.

The chain couples TRBV9 to TRBJ2-5, with TRBD2 matching over 10 bases. V was pared by 4 bases and J by 1 base, with 4 bases of the junction left unmatched. This CDR3 is 15 amino acids long. Germline CDR1 reads SGDLS; CDR2 reads YYNGEE. CDR3 DNA sequence: TGTGCCAGCAGCTCAAGCGGGGGGGTCCAAGAGACCCAGTACTTC. This gives the protein CASSSSGGVQETQYF.

The J gene is TRBJ1-4, the V gene TRBV5-6; no clear D. This CDR3 is built from 14 residues. V shed 1 base and J shed 7 bases, with 11 bases lying between them. Looked up from germline, CDR1 is SGHDT and CDR2 is YYEEEE. CDR3 bases: TGTGCCAGCAGCTTGTACCCCAGCGGTGAAAAACTGTTTTTT. Translation gives CASSLYPSGEKLFF.

V usage is TRBV18 and J usage is TRBJ2-1, with 8 bases fitting TRBD2. The germline gives CDR1 KGHSH, CDR2 LQKENI. The length of the CDR3 is 16 residues. Unmatched junction bases numbered 7, after V lost 3 bases and J lost 3 bases. The DNA for the CDR3 is TGTGCCAGCTCACCGGGCGCGGGAGGCTACTACAATGAGCAGTTCTTC. This encodes CASSPGAGGYYNEQFF.

J is TRBJ1-2 and V is TRBV19; D ambiguous. The CDR3 is 16 amino acids. V lost 4 bases and J lost 5, with 20 bases in between. The germline gives CDR1 LNHDA, CDR2 SQIVND (reference sequence). CDR3 region: CASSTFSGVPKYGYTF. The CDR3 nucleotides read TGTGCCAGTAGTACCTTCTCCGGGGTCCCGAAGTATGGCTACACCTTC.

The chain couples TRBV5-1 to TRBJ2-1, with 14 bases that match TRBD2. Trimming took 4 bases from V and 8 from J; bases not matched to a gene: 8. The germline V gene encodes CDR1 SGHRS and CDR2 YFSETQ. The length of the CDR3 is 16 residues. The CDR3 spells CASSTYTGLAGDEQFF. The CDR3 DNA follows: TGCGCCAGCAGCACATATACGGGACTAGCGGGAGATGAGCAGTTCTTC.

The chain is built from TRBV2 and TRBJ2-7, with D unresolved. The germline V gene has CDR1 SNHLY and CDR2 FYNNEI. This CDR3 comprises 11 residues. Deletions cut 5 bases from V and 6 bases from J, with 8 bases between. Here the CDR3 reads CASSYAGEQYF. CDR3 in DNA: TGTGCCAGCAGTTACGCCGGCGAGCAGTACTTC.

V is TRBV19 and J is TRBJ2-3, with TRBD1 matching over 9 bases. V shed 5 bases, J shed 2 bases, and the junction held 8 bases outside the gene matches. Germline V gene lookup returns CDR1 LNHDA and CDR2 SQIVND (reference sequence). CDR3 length: 16 amino acids. CDR3 in DNA: TGTGCCAGTAGTCCTGGGACAGGGAACCCCACAGATACGCAGTATTTT. Encoded protein: CASSPGTGNPTDTQYF.